This record covers a single T cell receptor beta chain. The sample is drawn from a study of regulatory T cells in long-lasting Graves disease. TCR beta libraries were built with iRepertoire HTBI primers and Arm-PCR of CDR3 regions. Each CDR3 protein is one row after TCRdb ran MiXCR on the multiplex PCR reads. The sample gives 500,000 or so distinct CDR3 sequences, 12% to 15% of which show up once; under 20% is in the top ten. The time point here: newly diagnosed GD, antithyroid drugs for less than 3 months. Isolated PBMC RNA provided the starting material for the TCR library. Patients came through an endocrinology department, and that department was in Xi'an, China. Another study also made use of these data, one on T cells in Graves' hyperthyroidism and ophthalmopathy. That paper states: The HTBI set primed first-round TCR CDR3 RT-PCR.

The origin of this receptor is a woman aged 45-65 years with Graves disease. The sample was peripheral blood mononuclear cells (PBMCs), taken at new diagnosis, from a patient treated with antithyroid drugs.

CDR3 sequence: CASSKGQGWTEAFF. In nucleotides, the CDR3 is TGTGCCAGCAGTAAAGGACAGGGATGGACTGAAGCTTTCTTT. The chain couples TRBV2 to TRBJ1-1, with 8 bases fitting TRBD1. V lost 5 bases, J lost 5 bases, and 7 bases stayed unmatched. The CDR3 consists of 14 residues. In germline, CDR1 is SNHLY, CDR2 FYNNEI. The variable domain in full, with the rest retrieved from reference TRBV2 and TRBJ1-1, is EPEVTQTPSHQVTQMGQEVILRCVPISNHLYFYWYRQILGQKVEFLVSFYNNEISEKSEIFDDQFSVERPDGSNFTLKIRSTKLEDSAMYFCASSKGQGWTEAFFGQGTRLTVV.